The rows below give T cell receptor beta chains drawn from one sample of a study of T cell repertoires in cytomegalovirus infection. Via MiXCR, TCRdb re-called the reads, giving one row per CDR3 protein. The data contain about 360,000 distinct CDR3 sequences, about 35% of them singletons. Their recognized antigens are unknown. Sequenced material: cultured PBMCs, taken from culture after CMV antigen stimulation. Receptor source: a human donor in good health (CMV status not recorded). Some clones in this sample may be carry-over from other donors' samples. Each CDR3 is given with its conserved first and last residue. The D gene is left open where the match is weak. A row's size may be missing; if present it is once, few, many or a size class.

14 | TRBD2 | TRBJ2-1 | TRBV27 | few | TGTGCCAGCTCCACTAGCGGCTCCTACAATGAGCAGTTCTTC | CASSTSGSYNEQFF
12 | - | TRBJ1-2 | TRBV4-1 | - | TGCGCCAGCAGCCAAGTTGTCGGTGGCTACACCTTC | CASSQVVGGYTF
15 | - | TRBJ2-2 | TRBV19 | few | TGTGCCAGTAGTATAACGGGAGTGGTCTCCGGGGAGCTGTTTTTT | CASSITGVVSGELFF
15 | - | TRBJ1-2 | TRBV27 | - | TGTGCCAGCAGTTTTGTCGTGGGTGCTAACTATGGCTACACCTTC | CASSFVVGANYGYTF
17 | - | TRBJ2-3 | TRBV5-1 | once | TGCGCCAGCAGCTTGGGGGCCAGGGCGCCTAGCACAGATACGCAGTATTTT | CASSLGARAPSTDTQYF
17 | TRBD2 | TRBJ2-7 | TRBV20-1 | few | TGCAGTGCTAGAGACAAAATGTCGAGACTAGCGGGAGTCGAGCAGTACTTC | CSARDKMSRLAGVEQYF
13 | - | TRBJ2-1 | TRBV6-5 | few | TGTGCCAGCAGTTCGTCACTGAACAATGAGCAGTTCTTC | CASSSSLNNEQFF
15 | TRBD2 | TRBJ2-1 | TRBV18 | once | TGTGCCAGCTCAACCGGACTAGCTACCGGCAATGAGCAGTTCTTC | CASSTGLATGNEQFF
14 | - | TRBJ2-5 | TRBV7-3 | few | TGTGCCAGCAGCGCACAGGGACCGGTGGGGACCCAGTACTTC | CASSAQGPVGTQYF
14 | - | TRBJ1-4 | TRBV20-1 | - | TGCAGTGCTAGAGATCCTTCAGGGGATGAAAAACTGTTTTTT | CSARDPSGDEKLFF
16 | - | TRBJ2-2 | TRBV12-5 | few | TGTGCTAGTGGTTTGGTACTAGGACAGAACACCGGGGAGCTGTTTTTT | CASGLVLGQNTGELFF
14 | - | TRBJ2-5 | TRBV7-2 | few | TGTGCCAGCAGCTTAGGGATCGCGGGGGAGACCCAGTACTTC | CASSLGIAGETQYF
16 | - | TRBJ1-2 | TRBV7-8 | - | TGTGCCAGCAGCTTAGGACCAGAGCTCTTGACAGGTGGCTACACCTTC | CASSLGPELLTGGYTF
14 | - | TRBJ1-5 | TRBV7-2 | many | TGTGCCAGCAGCTTAATAGGTAGCAATCAGCCCCAGCATTTT | CASSLIGSNQPQHF
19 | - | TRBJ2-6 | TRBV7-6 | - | TGTGCCAGCAGCTTAGTTGTGTCGGGAAAAGGCTCTGGGGCCAACGTCCTGACTTTC | CASSLVVSGKGSGANVLTF
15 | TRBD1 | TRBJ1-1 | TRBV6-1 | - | TGTGCCAGCAGTGAAGACAGGGGAAGGGACACTGAGGCTTTCTTT | CASSEDRGRDTEAFF
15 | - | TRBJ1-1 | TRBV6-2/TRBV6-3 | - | TGTGCCAGCAGTTACTCGGGAGGGACGGGAACTGAAGCTTTCTTT | CASSYSGGTGTEAFF
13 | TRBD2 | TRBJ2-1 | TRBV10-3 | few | TGTGCCATCAGTACGGGACTAGCGGGAGAGCAGTTCTTC | CAISTGLAGEQFF
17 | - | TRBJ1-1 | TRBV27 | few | TGTGCCAGCAGTCCAGGGCGTGGGCAGACCATGAACACTGAAGCTTTCTTT | CASSPGRGQTMNTEAFF
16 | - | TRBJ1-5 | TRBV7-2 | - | TGTGCCAGCAGCTTAGCAGGGAATCAGGGCAATCAGCCCCAGCATTTT | CASSLAGNQGNQPQHF
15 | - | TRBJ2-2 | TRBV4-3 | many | TGCGCCAGCAGCCGTTCGGGGCAGGGGCCCGGGGAGCTGTTTTTT | CASSRSGQGPGELFF
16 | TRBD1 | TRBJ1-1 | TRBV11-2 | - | TGTGCCAGCAGCCAACAAGGGGGCGCGGTGAACACTGAAGCTTTCTTT | CASSQQGGAVNTEAFF
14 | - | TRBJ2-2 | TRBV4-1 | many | TGCGCCAGCAGCCAAGGTCCCCAAACCGGGGAGCTGTTTTTT | CASSQGPQTGELFF
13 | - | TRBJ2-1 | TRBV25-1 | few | TGTGCCAGCAGTGACTTCAGGGGGACTAGAACATTCTTC | CASSDFRGTRTFF
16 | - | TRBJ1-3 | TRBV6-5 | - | TGTGCCAGCAGTCCCCCCTACGGGGGCTCTGGAAACACCATATATTTT | CASSPPYGGSGNTIYF
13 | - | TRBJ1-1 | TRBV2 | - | TGTGCCAGCCAGACAGGTGGAAACACTGAAGCTTTCTTT | CASQTGGNTEAFF
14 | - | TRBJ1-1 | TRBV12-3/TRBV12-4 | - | TGTGCCAGCAGTACCAGACAGGAAAGCACTGAAGCTTTCTTT | CASSTRQESTEAFF
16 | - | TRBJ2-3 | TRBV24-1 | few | TGTGCCACCAGTGACCCTGGACAGCATAGCACAGATACGCAGTATTTT | CATSDPGQHSTDTQYF
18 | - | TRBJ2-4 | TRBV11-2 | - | TGTGCCAGCAGCCTGACAAGGACAGAGATTCTAGCCAAAAACATTCAGTACTTC | CASSLTRTEILAKNIQYF
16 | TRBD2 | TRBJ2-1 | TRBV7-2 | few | TGTGCCAGCAGCTTAGCGCTTCTGCGGGAGGGCTATGAGCAGTTCTTC | CASSLALLREGYEQFF
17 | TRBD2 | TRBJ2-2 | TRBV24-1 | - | TGTGCCACCAGTGATTCTAGCGGGTCAACGAACACCGGGGAGCTGTTTTTT | CATSDSSGSTNTGELFF
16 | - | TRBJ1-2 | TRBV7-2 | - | TGTGCCAGCAGCTTAGTTGTGGGCAGTCGGGGTTGGGGCTACACCTTC | CASSLVVGSRGWGYTF
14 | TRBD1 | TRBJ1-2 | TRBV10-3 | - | TGTGCCATCAGTGAGGATGGACAGGGCTATGGCTACACCTTC | CAISEDGQGYGYTF
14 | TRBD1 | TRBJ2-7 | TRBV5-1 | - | TGCGCCAGCAGCTGGGCGGGGACAGGGACCGAGCAGTACTTC | CASSWAGTGTEQYF
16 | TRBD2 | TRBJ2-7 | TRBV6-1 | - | TGTGCCAGCAGACCCAGAGTAGCGGGAGGGGGAAACGAGCAGTACTTC | CASRPRVAGGGNEQYF
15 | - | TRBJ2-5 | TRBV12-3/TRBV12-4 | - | TGTGCCAGCAGTTTAGTCCGGGGGTACCAAGAGACCCAGTACTTC | CASSLVRGYQETQYF
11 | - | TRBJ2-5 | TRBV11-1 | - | TGTGCCAGCAGCACGGACACGACCCAGTACTTC | CASSTDTTQYF